The source of this T cell receptor (beta chain) is a study of shared clonotypes between healthy human individuals. On the study more broadly: There were three CD4 naive, three CD4 memory, two CD8 naive and one CD8 memory plates per donor. Study-level results: Generally, naive subsets (rather than memory subsets) showed larger estimated richness. Non-shared clonotypes showed lower generation probabilities than clonotypes common to all four donors. Only blood was sampled; tissue repertoires likely differ.

The germline gives CDR1 LNHDA, CDR2 SQIVND (reference sequence). Trimming cost V 0 bases and J 5 bases, with 14 bases left between them. The length of the CDR3 is 15 residues. Clones were read by immunoSEQ multiplex PCR, and TCRdb kept only the in-frame ones, dropping some. Found here are over a million clones, roughly 95% of them singletons; the top ten hold over 1%. Concerning this clone: What it binds is not known.

This receptor was obtained from a man aged 30 to 45 in good health. The specimen was naive CD4+ T cells sorted from blood. Subset here: CD45RA+ positively selected. V and J are TRBV19 and TRBJ2-7, with D perhaps TRBD1 (6 bases). CDR3 DNA: TGTGCCAGTAGTATAGATCGACAGGCCACAAACGAGCAGTACTTC. Its protein is CASSIDRQATNEQYF. Together with reference TRBV19 and TRBJ2-7, the CDR3 gives the full variable domain: DGGITQSPKYLFRKEGQNVTLSCEQNLNHDAMYWYRQDPGQGLRLIYYSQIVNDFQKGDIAEGYSVSREKKESFPLTVTSAQKNPTAFYLCASSIDRQATNEQYFGPGTRLTVT.